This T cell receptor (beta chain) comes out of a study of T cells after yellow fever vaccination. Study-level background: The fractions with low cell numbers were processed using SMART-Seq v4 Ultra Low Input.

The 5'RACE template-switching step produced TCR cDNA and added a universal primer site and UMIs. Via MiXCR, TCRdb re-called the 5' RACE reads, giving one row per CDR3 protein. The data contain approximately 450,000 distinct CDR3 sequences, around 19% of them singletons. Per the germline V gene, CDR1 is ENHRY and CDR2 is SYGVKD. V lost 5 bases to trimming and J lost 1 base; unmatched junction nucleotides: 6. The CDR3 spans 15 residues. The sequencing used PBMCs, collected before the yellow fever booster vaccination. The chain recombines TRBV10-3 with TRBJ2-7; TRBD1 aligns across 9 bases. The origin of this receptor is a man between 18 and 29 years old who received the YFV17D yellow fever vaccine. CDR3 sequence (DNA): TGTGCCATCAGTTCCGTGGGACAGGGTTCCTACGAGCAGTACTTC. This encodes CAISSVGQGSYEQYF.